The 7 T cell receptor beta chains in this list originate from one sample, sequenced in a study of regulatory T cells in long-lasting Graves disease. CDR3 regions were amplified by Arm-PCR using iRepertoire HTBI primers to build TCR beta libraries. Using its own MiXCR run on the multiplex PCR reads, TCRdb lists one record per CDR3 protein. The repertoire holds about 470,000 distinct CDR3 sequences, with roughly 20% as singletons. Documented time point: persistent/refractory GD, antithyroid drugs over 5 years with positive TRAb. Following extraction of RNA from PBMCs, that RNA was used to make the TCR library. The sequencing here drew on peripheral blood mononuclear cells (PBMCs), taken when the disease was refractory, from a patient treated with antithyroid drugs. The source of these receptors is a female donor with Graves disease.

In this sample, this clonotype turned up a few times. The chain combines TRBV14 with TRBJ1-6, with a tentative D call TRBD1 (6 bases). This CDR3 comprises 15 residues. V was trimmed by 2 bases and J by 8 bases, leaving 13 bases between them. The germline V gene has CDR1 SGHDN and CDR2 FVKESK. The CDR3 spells CASSQQGRRDSPLHF. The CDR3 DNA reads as TGTGCCAGCAGCCAACAGGGGAGGCGGGATTCACCCCTCCACTTT. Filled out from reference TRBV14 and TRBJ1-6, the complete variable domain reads EAGVTQFPSHSVIEKGQTVTLRCDPISGHDNLYWYRRVMGKEIKFLLHFVKESKQDESGMPNNRFLAERTGGTYSTLKVQPAELEDSGVYFCASSQQGRRDSPLHFGNGTRLTVT.

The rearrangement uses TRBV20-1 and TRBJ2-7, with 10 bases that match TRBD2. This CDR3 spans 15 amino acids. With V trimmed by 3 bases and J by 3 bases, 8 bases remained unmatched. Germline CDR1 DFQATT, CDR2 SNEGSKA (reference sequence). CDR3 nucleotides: TGCAGTGCTAGCTCGACTAGCGGGCTCTTCTACGAGCAGTACTTC. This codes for CSASSTSGLFYEQYF.

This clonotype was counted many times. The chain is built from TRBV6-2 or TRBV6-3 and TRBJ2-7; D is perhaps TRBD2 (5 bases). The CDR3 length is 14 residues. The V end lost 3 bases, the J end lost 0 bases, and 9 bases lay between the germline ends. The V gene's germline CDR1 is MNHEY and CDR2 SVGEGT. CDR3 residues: CASSYGGGSYEQYF. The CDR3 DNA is TGTGCCAGCAGTTATGGCGGAGGCTCCTACGAGCAGTACTTC.

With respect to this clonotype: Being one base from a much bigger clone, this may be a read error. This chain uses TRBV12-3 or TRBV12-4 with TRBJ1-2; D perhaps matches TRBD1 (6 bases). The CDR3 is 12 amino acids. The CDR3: CASSFGTGGYIF. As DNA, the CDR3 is TGTGCCAGCAGTTTCGGAACGGGGGGCTACATCTTC.

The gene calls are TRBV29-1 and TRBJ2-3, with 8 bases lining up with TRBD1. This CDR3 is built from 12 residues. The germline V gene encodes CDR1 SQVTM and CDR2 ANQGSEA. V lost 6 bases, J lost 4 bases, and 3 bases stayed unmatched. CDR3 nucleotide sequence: TGCAGCGTAGAGACAGGGGCAGATACGCAGTATTTT. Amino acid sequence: CSVETGADTQYF.

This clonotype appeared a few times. Written as DNA, the CDR3 is TGCGCCAGCGCCTCGACAGGTCGAAATGAAAAACTGTTTTTT. Protein product: CASASTGRNEKLFF. J is TRBJ1-4 and V is TRBV5-1; D is perhaps TRBD1 (6 bases). This CDR3 comprises 14 residues. Trimming cost V 7 bases and J 5 bases, with 15 bases left between them. Per the germline V gene, CDR1 is SGHRS and CDR2 is YFSETQ.

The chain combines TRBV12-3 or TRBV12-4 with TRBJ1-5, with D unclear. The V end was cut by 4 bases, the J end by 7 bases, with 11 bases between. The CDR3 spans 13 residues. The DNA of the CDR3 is TGTGCCAGCAGTTCGCCCGGCCTGCAGCCCCAGCATTTT. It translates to CASSSPGLQPQHF.